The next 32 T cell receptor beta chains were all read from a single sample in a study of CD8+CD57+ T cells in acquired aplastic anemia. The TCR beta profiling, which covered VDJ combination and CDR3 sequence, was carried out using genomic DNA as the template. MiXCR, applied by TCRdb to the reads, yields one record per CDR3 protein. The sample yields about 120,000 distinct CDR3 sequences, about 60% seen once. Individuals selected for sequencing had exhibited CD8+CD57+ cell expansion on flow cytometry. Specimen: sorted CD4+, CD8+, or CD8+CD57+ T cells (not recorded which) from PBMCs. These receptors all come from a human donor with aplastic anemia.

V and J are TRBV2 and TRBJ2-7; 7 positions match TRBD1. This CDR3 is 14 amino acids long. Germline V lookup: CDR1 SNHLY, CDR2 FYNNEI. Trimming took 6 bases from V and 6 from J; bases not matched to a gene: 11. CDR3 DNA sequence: TGTGCCAGCAGCGACAGGGTTTATATCGCCGAGCAGTACTTC. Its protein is CASSDRVYIAEQYF.

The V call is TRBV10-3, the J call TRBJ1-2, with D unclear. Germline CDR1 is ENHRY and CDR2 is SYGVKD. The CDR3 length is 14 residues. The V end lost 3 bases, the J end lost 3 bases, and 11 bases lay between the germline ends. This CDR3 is CAISEPDRYYGYTF. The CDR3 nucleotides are TGTGCCATCAGTGAACCGGATAGGTACTATGGCTACACCTTC.

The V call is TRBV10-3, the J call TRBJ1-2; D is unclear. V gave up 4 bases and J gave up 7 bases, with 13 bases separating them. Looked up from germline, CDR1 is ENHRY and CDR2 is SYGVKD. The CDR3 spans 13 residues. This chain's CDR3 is CAISGSEAAGYTF. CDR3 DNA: TGTGCCATCAGTGGAAGCGAGGCGGCTGGCTACACCTTC.

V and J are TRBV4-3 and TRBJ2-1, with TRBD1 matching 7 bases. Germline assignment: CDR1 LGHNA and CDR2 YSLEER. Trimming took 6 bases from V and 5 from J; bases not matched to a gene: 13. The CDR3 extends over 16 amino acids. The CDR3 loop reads CASRQLSGQLNNEQFF. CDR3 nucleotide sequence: TGCGCCAGCAGACAATTATCGGGACAGCTCAACAATGAGCAGTTCTTC.

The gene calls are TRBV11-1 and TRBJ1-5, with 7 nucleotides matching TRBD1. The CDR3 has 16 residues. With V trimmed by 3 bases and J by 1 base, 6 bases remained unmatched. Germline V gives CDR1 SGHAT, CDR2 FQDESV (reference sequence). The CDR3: CASSFYGTASNQPQHF. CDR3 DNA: TGTGCCAGCAGCTTCTACGGGACAGCCAGCAATCAGCCCCAGCATTTT.

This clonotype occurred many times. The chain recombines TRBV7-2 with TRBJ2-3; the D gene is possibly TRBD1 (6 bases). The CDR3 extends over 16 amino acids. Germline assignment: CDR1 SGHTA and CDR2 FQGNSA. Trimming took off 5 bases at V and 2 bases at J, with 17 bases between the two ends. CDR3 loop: CASSPGQLIFTDTQYF. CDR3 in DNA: TGTGCCAGCAGCCCAGGACAGCTCATATTCACAGATACGCAGTATTTT.

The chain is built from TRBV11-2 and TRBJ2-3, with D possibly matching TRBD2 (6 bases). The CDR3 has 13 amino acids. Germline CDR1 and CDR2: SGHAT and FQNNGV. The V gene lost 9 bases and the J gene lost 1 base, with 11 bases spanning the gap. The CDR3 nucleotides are TGTGCCAGTTCGGTAGCGGGCACAGATACGCAGTATTTT. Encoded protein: CASSVAGTDTQYF.

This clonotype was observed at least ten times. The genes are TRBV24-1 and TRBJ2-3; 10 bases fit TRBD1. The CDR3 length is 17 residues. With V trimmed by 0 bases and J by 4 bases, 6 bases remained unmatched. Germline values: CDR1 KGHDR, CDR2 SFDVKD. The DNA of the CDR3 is TGTGCCACCAGTGATTTGGGGGGCGGACAGGGGGCAGATACGCAGTATTTT. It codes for CATSDLGGGQGADTQYF.

The CDR3 here is CASSPRTAPYNEQFF. The CDR3 DNA reads as TGTGCCAGCTCACCACGGACCGCGCCTTACAATGAGCAGTTCTTC. The V gene is TRBV18, the J gene TRBJ2-1, with D unclear. The CDR3 extends over 15 amino acids. Trimming took off 1 base at V and 4 bases at J, with 11 bases between the two ends. The germline V gene encodes CDR1 KGHSH and CDR2 LQKENI.

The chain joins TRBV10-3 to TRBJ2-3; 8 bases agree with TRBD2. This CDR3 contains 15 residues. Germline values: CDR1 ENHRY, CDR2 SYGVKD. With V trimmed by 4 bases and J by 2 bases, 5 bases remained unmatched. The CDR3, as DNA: TGTGCCATCAGTGTCCAGCGGGGGAACACAGATACGCAGTATTTT. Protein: CAISVQRGNTDTQYF.

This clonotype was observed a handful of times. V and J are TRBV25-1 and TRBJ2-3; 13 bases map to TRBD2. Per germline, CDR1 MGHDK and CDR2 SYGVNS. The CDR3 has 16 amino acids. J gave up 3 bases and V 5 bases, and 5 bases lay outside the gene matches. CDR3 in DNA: TGTGCCAGCAGTTTCGGGACTAGCGGGAATACAGATACGCAGTATTTT. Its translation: CASSFGTSGNTDTQYF.

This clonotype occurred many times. CDR3 sequence reads: CASSYRETNEQFF. CDR3 nucleotides: TGTGCCAGCAGTTACCGCGAGACTAACGAGCAGTTCTTC. The rearrangement joins TRBV6-5 to TRBJ2-1; a weak D match, TRBD2 (5 bases). CDR1 is MNHEY, CDR2 SVGAGI, per germline. Trimming took 2 bases from V and 10 from J, leaving 12 bases between them. This CDR3 spans 13 amino acids.

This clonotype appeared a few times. For the CDR3, the DNA is TGTGCCACCAGTGATCCTGGGGGGACCATGAGGGACGAGCAGTACTTC. It specifies CATSDPGGTMRDEQYF. The chain links TRBV24-1 to TRBJ2-7; a possible D gene is TRBD2 (6 bases). Looked up from germline, CDR1 is KGHDR and CDR2 is SFDVKD. This CDR3 has 16 residues. Trimming cost V 3 bases and J 5 bases, with 19 bases left between them.

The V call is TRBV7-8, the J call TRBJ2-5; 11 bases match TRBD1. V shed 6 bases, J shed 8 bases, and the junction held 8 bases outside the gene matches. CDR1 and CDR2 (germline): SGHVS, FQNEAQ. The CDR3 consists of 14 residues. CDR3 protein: CASSMGQGGDTQYF. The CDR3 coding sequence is TGTGCCAGCAGTATGGGACAGGGGGGTGATACCCAGTACTTC.

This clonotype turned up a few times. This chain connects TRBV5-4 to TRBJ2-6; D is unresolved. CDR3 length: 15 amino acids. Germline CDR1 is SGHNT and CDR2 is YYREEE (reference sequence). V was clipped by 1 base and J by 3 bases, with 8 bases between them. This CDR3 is CASSLNLGGANVLTF. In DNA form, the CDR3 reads TGTGCCAGCAGCTTGAACTTGGGTGGGGCCAACGTCCTGACTTTC.

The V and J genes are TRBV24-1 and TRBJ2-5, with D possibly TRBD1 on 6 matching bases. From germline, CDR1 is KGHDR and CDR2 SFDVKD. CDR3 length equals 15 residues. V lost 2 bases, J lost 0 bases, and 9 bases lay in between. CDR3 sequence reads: CATSDSRTDQETQYF. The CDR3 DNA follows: TGTGCCACCAGTGATTCTAGGACAGACCAAGAGACCCAGTACTTC.

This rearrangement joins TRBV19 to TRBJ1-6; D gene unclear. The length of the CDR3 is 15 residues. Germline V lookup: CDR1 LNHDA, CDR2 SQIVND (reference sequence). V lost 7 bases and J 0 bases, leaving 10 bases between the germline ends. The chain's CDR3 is CASTALSSYNSPLHF. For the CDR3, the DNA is TGTGCCAGTACCGCACTTAGCTCCTATAATTCACCCCTCCACTTT.

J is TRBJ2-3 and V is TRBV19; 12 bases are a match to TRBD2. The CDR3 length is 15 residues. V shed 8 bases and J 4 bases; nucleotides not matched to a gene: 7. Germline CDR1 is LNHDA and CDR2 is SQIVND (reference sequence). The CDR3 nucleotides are TGTGCCAGTGAAACCGGGACTAGCGGGTCAGATACGCAGTATTTT. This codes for CASETGTSGSDTQYF. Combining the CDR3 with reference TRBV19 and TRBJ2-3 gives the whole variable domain DGGITQSPKYLFRKEGQNVTLSCEQNLNHDAMYWYRQDPGQGLRLIYYSQIVNDFQKGDIAEGYSVSREKKESFPLTVTSAQKNPTAFYLCASETGTSGSDTQYFGPGTRLTVL.

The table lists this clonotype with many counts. Written as DNA, the CDR3 is TGTGCCAGCAGCCCGACTAGCGGGGGGGTGAATGAGCAGTTCTTC. This codes for CASSPTSGGVNEQFF. This chain connects TRBV4-2 to TRBJ2-1, with 14 bases matching TRBD2. The CDR3 has 15 amino acids. Trimming at V came to 4 bases and at J to 7 bases, leaving 3 bases not matched to a gene. Per the germline V gene, CDR1 is LGHNA and CDR2 is YNFKEQ.

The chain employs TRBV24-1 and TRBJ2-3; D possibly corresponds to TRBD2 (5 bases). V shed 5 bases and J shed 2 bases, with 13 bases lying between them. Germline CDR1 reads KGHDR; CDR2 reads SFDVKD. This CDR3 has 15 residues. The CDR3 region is CATSGSSDITDTQYF. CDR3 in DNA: TGTGCCACCAGTGGCAGTAGCGACATCACAGATACGCAGTATTTT.

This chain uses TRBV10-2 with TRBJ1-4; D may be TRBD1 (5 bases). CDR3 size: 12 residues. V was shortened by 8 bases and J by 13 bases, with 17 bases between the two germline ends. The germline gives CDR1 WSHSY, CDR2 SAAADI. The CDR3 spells CASGASREGLFF. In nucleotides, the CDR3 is TGCGCCAGCGGGGCATCTCGAGAGGGACTGTTTTTT.

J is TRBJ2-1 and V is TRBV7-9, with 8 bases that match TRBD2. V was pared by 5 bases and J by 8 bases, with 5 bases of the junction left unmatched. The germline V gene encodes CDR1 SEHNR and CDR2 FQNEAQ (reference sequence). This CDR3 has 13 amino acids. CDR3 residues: CASSPAGGHEQFF. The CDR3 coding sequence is TGTGCCAGCAGCCCCGCGGGGGGCCATGAGCAGTTCTTC.

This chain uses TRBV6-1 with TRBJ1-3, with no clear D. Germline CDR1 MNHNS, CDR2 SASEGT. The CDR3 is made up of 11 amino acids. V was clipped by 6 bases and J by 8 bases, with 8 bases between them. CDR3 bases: TGTGCCAGCAGGGTTAAGGACACCATATATTTT. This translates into CASRVKDTIYF.

CDR3 sequence (DNA): TGTGCCAGCCAAGAGGGGGAGGGCCGGCGCGAGCAGTACTTC. Translation gives CASQEGEGRREQYF. V and J are TRBV6-1 and TRBJ2-7; D is possibly TRBD2 (7 bases). With 8 bases removed from V and 6 bases from J, the gap between germline ends came to 20 bases. Looked up from germline, CDR1 is MNHNS and CDR2 is SASEGT. The length of the CDR3 is 14 residues.

CDR3 protein: CASSPTSGGLTQYF. The CDR3 region has the DNA TGCGCCAGCTCTCCCACTAGCGGGGGGCTTACGCAGTATTTT. The gene calls are TRBV5-1 and TRBJ2-3; 12 bases align to TRBD2. J lost 8 bases, V lost 7 bases, and 8 bases had no gene match. Germline assignment: CDR1 SGHRS and CDR2 YFSETQ. The CDR3 has 14 amino acids. The whole variable domain, remainder taken from reference TRBV5-1 and TRBJ2-3, is KAGVTQTPRYLIKTRGQQVTLSCSPISGHRSVSWYQQTPGQGLQFLFEYFSETQRNKGNFPGRFSGRQFSNSRSEMNVSTLELGDSALYLCASSPTSGGLTQYFGPGTRLTVL.

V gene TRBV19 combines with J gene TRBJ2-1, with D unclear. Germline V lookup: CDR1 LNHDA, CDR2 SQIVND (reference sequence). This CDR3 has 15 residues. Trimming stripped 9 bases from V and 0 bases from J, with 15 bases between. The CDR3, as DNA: TGTGCCAGCCCCTTCCCACTGTGCTCCTACAATGAGCAGTTCTTC. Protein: CASPFPLCSYNEQFF.

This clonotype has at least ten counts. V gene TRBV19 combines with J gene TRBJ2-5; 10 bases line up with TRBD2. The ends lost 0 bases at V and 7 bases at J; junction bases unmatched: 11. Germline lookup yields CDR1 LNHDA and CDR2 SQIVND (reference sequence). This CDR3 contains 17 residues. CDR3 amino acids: CASSIDSGASGGWTQYF. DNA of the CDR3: TGTGCCAGTAGTATAGATTCCGGGGCTAGCGGGGGATGGACCCAGTACTTC. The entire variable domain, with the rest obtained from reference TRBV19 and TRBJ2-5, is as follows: DGGITQSPKYLFRKEGQNVTLSCEQNLNHDAMYWYRQDPGQGLRLIYYSQIVNDFQKGDIAEGYSVSREKKESFPLTVTSAQKNPTAFYLCASSIDSGASGGWTQYFGPGTRLLVL.

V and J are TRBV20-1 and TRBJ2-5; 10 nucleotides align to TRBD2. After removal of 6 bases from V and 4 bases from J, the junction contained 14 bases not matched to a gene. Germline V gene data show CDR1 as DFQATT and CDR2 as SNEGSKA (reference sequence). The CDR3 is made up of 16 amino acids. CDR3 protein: CSARGGSGGAGETQYF. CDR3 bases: TGCAGTGCCCGAGGGGGCAGCGGGGGGGCCGGAGAGACCCAGTACTTC.

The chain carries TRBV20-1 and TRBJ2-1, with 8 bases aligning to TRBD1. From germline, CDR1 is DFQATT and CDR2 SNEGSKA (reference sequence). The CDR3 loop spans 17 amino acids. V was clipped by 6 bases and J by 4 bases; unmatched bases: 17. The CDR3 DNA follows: TGCAGTGCCTCAGACAGGGGACCCTCTCGTCCGTACAATGAGCAGTTCTTC. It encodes CSASDRGPSRPYNEQFF.

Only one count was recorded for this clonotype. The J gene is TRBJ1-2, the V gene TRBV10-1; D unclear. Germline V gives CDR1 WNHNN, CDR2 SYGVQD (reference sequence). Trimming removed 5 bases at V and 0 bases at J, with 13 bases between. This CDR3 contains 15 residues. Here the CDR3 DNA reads TGCGCCAGCAGTCAGCTCAAGAGGCCTAACTATGGCTACACCTTC. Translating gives CASSQLKRPNYGYTF.

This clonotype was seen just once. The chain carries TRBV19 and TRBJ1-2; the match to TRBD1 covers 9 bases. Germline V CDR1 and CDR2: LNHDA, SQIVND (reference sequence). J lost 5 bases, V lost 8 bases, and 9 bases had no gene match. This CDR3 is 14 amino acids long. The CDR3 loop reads CASRPGTGRYGYTF. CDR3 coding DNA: TGTGCCAGTCGGCCCGGGACAGGGAGGTATGGCTACACCTTC. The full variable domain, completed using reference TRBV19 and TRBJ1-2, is DGGITQSPKYLFRKEGQNVTLSCEQNLNHDAMYWYRQDPGQGLRLIYYSQIVNDFQKGDIAEGYSVSREKKESFPLTVTSAQKNPTAFYLCASRPGTGRYGYTFGSGTRLTVV.

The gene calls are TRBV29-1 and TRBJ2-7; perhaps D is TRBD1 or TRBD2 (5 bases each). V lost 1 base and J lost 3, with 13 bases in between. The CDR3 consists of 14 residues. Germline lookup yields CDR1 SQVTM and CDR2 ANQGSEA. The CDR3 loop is CSVEGTGPGYEQYF. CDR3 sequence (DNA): TGCAGCGTTGAAGGGACGGGGCCGGGCTACGAGCAGTACTTC.